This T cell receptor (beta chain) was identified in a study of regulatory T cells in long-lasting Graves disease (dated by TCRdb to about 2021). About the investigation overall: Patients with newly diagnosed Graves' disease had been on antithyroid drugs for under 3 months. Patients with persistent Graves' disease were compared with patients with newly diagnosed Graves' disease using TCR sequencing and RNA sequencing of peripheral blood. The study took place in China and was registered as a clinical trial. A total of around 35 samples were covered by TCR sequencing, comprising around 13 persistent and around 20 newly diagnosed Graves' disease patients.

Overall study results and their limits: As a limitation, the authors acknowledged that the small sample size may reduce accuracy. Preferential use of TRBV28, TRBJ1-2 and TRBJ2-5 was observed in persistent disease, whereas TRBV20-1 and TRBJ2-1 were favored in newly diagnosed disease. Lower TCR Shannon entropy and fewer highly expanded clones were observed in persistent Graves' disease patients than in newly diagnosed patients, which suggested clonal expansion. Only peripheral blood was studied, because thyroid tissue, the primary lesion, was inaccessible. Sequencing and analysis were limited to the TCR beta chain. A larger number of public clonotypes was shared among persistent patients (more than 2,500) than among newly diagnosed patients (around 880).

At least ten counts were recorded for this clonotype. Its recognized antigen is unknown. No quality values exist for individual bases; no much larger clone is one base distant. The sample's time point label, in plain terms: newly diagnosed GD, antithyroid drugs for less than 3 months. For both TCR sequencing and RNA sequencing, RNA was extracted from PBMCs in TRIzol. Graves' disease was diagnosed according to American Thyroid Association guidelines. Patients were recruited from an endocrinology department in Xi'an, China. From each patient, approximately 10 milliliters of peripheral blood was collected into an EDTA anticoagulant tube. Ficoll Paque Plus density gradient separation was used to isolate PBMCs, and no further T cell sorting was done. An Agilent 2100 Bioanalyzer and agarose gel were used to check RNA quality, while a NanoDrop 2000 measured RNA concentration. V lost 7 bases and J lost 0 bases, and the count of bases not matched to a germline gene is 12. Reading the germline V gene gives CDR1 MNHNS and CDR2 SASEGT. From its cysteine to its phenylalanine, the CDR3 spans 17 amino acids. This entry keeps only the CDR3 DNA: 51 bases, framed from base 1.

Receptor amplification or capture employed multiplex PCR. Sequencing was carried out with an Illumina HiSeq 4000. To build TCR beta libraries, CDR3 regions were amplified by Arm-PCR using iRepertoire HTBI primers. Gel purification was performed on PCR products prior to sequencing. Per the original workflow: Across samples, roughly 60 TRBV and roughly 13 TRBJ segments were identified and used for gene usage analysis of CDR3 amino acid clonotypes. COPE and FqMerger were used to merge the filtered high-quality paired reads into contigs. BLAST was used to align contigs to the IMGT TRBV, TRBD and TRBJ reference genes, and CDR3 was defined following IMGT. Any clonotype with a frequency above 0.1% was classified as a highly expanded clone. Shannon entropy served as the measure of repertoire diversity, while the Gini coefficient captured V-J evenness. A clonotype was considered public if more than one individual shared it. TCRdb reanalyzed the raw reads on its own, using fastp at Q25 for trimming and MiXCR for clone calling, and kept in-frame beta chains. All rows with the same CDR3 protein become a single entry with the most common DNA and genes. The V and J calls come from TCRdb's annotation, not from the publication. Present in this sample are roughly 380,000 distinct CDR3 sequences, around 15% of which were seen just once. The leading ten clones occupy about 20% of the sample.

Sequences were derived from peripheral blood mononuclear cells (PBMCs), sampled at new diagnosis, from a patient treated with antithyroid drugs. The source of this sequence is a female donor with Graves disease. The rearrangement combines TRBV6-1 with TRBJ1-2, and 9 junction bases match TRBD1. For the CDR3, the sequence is CASNQIPGQGANYGYTF. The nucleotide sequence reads TGTGCCAGCAATCAAATTCCGGGACAGGGCGCTAACTATGGCTACACCTTC.